Listed here are 18 T cell receptor beta chains from one sample, sequenced in a study of T cell changes during pregnancy in multiple sclerosis. Clones were sequenced by immunoSEQ multiplex PCR, and TCRdb holds only the in-frame ones, with some missing. There are more than 35,000 clones in the sample; about 92% occur only once, and around 0.76% lies in the top ten. The sample was CD4+ T cells from peripheral blood mononuclear cells, taken after pregnancy. These receptors were obtained from a female donor in good health, enrolled as a control in a pregnancy study.

The chain is built from TRBV29-1 and TRBJ2-5; 14 bases align to TRBD2. The CDR3 runs to 15 residues. Germline CDR1 SQVTM, CDR2 ANQGSEA. Trimming cost V 5 bases and J 4 bases; bases outside gene matches: 6. CDR3 nucleotides: TGCAGCGTTCCCCGGACTAGCGGGGGGTTAGAGACCCAGTACTTC. Encoded protein: CSVPRTSGGLETQYF.

The gene calls are TRBV5-6 and TRBJ1-4; unclear D gene. Per germline, CDR1 SGHDT and CDR2 YYEEEE. V was shortened by 0 bases and J by 0 bases, with 9 bases between the two germline ends. The CDR3 loop spans 16 amino acids. The CDR3, as DNA: TGTGCCAGCAGCTTGGGAGGCTCGGCAACTAATGAAAAACTGTTTTTT. This codes for CASSLGGSATNEKLFF.

This chain links TRBV6-5 with TRBJ1-1; TRBD1 is a possible D gene (6 bases). The germline V gene has CDR1 MNHEY and CDR2 SVGAGI. This CDR3 comprises 14 residues. Trimming stripped 7 bases from V and 2 bases from J, with 14 bases between. The CDR3 protein is CASTDGTYNTEAFF. In DNA, the CDR3 is TGTGCCAGCACCGACGGGACATATAACACTGAAGCTTTCTTT.

The V and J genes are TRBV20-1 and TRBJ2-5, with TRBD2 matching over 7 bases. The germline V gene has CDR1 DFQATT and CDR2 SNEGSKA (reference sequence). The junction had 4 bases not matched to a gene; V was cut back by 8 bases and J by 4 bases. The CDR3 runs to 11 residues. The DNA for the CDR3 is TGCAGTTCCCGACTAGCAGAGACCCAGTACTTC. Amino acid sequence: CSSRLAETQYF.

J is TRBJ2-1 and V is TRBV4-1, with D perhaps matching TRBD2 (6 bases). The germline CDR1 and CDR2 sequences are MGHRA and YSYEKL. V lost 4 bases and J 0 bases, leaving 13 bases between the germline ends. The CDR3 runs 16 residues. This CDR3 reads CASSRVAVSSYNEQFF. DNA of the CDR3: TGCGCCAGCAGCCGAGTAGCGGTGAGCTCCTACAATGAGCAGTTCTTC.

The chain combines TRBV30 with TRBJ1-1, with a possible D match to TRBD1 (5 bases). The V end was cut by 3 bases, the J end by 2 bases, with 10 bases between. The CDR3 contains 13 residues. Germline loops: CDR1 GTSNPN, CDR2 SVGIG (reference sequence). The CDR3 region has the DNA TGTGCCTGGAGGTCAGGGTTCAACACTGAAGCTTTCTTT. Protein: CAWRSGFNTEAFF.

J is TRBJ1-5 and V is TRBV2, with 11 bases fitting TRBD1. V dropped 6 bases and J dropped 5; count of bases not matched to a gene: 3. Germline values: CDR1 SNHLY, CDR2 FYNNEI. This CDR3 has 14 residues. The CDR3 is CASRGTGGYQPQHF. The CDR3 DNA reads as TGTGCCAGCAGGGGGACAGGGGGGTATCAGCCCCAGCATTTT.

The chain combines TRBV5-4 with TRBJ2-4; 9 bases are shared with TRBD1. The CDR3 totals 13 residues. Germline CDR1 SGHNT, CDR2 YYREEE (reference sequence). V lost 4 bases to trimming and J lost 8 bases; unmatched junction nucleotides: 4. CDR3 protein: CASSGDRGDIQYF. DNA for the CDR3: TGTGCCAGCAGCGGTGACAGGGGGGACATTCAGTACTTC.

This chain uses TRBV5-5 with TRBJ2-1; 8 nucleotides line up with TRBD2. With V trimmed by 6 bases and J by 10 bases, 15 bases remained unmatched. The CDR3 has 15 residues. From germline, CDR1 is SGHKS and CDR2 YYEKEE (reference sequence). The CDR3, as DNA: TGTGCCAGCATCCTCCTTCCGGGGGGGGAGGGCGAGCAGTTCTTC. It translates to CASILLPGGEGEQFF.

This chain joins TRBV7-5 and TRBJ1-6; no check of the table's D call, TRBD1, against the DNA was made. TRBV7-5 is annotated as a pseudogene. The CDR3 covers 16 residues. CDR3 coding DNA: TGTGCCAGAAGCTTAGTTAAGAGGACAATCAATTCACCCCTCCACTTT. Translated, it gives CARSLVKRTINSPLHF.

This chain links TRBV5-1 with TRBJ2-3, with D perhaps matching TRBD1 (5 bases). The CDR3 length is 17 residues. Trimming shortened V by 0 bases and J by 0 bases, and 14 bases separated the two germline ends. CDR1 and CDR2 from the germline V gene are SGHRS and YFSETQ. In DNA, the CDR3 is TGCGCCAGCAGCTTGGATCTTGGCAGGGTGAGCACAGATACGCAGTATTTT. Translating it yields CASSLDLGRVSTDTQYF.

The V and J genes are TRBV27 and TRBJ2-6; no clear D. Germline assignment: CDR1 MNHEY and CDR2 SMNVEV (reference sequence). Trimming left V 2 bases short and J 3 bases short, with 2 bases between. The CDR3 totals 13 residues. CDR3 DNA sequence: TGTGCCAGCAGTTTACATGGGGCCAACGTCCTGACTTTC. Its translation: CASSLHGANVLTF.

CDR3 nucleotides: TGTGCCATCAGTGAACGAGGGACGAACACCGGGGAGCTGTTTTTT. Its protein is CAISERGTNTGELFF. The chain is built from TRBV10-3 and TRBJ2-2; TRBD2 is a possible D gene (5 bases). Per germline, CDR1 ENHRY and CDR2 SYGVKD. Trimming cost V 3 bases and J 0 bases, with 8 bases left between them. The CDR3 extends over 15 amino acids.

CDR3 bases: TGTGCCAGCAGCGGGGGACTAGCGGGAAACACCGGGGAGCTGTTTTTT. Protein sequence: CASSGGLAGNTGELFF. This chain uses TRBV7-2 with TRBJ2-2; 13 bases are a match to TRBD2. Trimming removed 5 bases from V and 2 bases from J; junction bases left unmatched: 2. The CDR3 loop spans 16 amino acids. CDR1 and CDR2 from the germline V gene are SGHTA and FQGNSA.

This chain joins TRBV9 and TRBJ2-7, with D possibly TRBD1 on 6 matching bases. Trimming took 4 bases from V and 1 from J, leaving 12 bases between them. CDR1 SGDLS and CDR2 YYNGEE come from the germline V gene. The CDR3 is 14 residues long. The CDR3 nucleotides read TGTGCCAGCAGCCCCTCGACAGGTTCCTACGAGCAGTACTTC. Protein product: CASSPSTGSYEQYF.

The V call is TRBV19, the J call TRBJ1-1, with D unclear. CDR1 and CDR2 from the germline V gene are LNHDA and SQIVND (reference sequence). Between the trimmed V and J ends, which lost 3 bases and 3 bases, there was a span of 14 bases. The CDR3 is 15 amino acids. The CDR3 DNA follows: TGTGCCAGTAGTATCCCTCTGGGCGGGTACACTGAAGCTTTCTTT. It yields the protein CASSIPLGGYTEAFF.

The chain uses TRBV7-8 and TRBJ2-1; D uncertain. The CDR3 is 16 amino acids. Germline loops: CDR1 SGHVS, CDR2 FQNEAQ. Between the trimmed V and J ends, which lost 6 bases and 2 bases, there was a span of 17 bases. CDR3: CASSSSGSSPYNEQFF. The CDR3 coding sequence is TGTGCCAGCAGTTCATCCGGGTCCTCCCCCTACAATGAGCAGTTCTTC.

This chain connects TRBV30 to TRBJ2-5; TRBD2 matches at 7 bases. J lost 5 bases, V lost 5 bases, and 5 bases had no gene match. The CDR3 loop spans 12 amino acids. The V gene's germline CDR1 is GTSNPN and CDR2 SVGIG (reference sequence). This chain's CDR3 is CAWGTTRETQYF. The CDR3 DNA follows: TGTGCCTGGGGGACTACCCGGGAGACCCAGTACTTC.